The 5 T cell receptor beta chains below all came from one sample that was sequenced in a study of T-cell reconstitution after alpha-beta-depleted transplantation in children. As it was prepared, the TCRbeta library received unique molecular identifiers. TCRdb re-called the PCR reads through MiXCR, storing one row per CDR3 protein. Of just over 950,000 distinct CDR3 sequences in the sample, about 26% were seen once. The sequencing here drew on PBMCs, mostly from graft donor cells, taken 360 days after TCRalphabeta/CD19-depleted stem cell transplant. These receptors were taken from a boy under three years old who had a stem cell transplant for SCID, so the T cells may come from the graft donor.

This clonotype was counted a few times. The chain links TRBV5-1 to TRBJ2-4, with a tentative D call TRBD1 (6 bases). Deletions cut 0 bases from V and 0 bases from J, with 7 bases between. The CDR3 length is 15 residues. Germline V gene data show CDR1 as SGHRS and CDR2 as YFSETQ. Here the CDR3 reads CASSLGGGAKNIQYF. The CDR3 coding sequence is TGCGCCAGCAGCTTGGGAGGGGGAGCCAAAAACATTCAGTACTTC.

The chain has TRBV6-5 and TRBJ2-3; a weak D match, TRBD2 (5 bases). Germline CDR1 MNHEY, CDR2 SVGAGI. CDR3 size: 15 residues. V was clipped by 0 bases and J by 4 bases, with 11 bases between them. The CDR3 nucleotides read TGTGCCAGCAGTTACTCGGCCCGGACTCCAGATACGCAGTATTTT. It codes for CASSYSARTPDTQYF.

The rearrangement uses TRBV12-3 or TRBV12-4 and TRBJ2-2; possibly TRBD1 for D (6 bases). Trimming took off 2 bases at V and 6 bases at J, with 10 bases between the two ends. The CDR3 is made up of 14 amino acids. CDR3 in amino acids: CASSLQQGAGELFF. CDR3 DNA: TGTGCCAGCAGTTTACAACAGGGAGCCGGGGAGCTGTTTTTT.

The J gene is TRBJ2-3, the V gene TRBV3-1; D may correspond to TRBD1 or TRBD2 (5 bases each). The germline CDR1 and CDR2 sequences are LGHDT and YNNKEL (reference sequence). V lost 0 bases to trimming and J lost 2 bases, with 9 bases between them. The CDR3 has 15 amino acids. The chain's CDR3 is CASSQDRGLTDTQYF. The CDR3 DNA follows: TGTGCCAGCAGCCAAGATCGGGGCCTCACAGATACGCAGTATTTT.

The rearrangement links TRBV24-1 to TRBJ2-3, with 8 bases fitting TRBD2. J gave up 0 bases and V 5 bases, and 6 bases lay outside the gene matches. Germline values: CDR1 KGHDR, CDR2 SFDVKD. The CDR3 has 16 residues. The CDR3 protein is CATSAMTSVSTDTQYF. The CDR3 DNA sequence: TGTGCCACCAGTGCCATGACTAGCGTTAGCACAGATACGCAGTATTTT.